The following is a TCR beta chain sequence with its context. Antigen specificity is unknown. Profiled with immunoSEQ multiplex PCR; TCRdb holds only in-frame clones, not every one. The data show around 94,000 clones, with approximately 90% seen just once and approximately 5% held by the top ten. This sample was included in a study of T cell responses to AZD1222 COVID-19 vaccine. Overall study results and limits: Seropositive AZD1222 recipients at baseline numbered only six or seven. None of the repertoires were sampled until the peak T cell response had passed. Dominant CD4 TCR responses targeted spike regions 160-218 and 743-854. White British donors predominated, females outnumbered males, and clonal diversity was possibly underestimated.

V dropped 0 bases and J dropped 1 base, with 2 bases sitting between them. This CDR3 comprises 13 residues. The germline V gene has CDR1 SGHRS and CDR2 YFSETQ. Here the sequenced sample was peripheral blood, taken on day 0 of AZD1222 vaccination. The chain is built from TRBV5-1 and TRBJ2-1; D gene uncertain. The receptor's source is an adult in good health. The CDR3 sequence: CASSLDSYNEQFF. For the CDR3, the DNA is TGCGCCAGCAGCTTGGATTCCTACAATGAGCAGTTCTTC.